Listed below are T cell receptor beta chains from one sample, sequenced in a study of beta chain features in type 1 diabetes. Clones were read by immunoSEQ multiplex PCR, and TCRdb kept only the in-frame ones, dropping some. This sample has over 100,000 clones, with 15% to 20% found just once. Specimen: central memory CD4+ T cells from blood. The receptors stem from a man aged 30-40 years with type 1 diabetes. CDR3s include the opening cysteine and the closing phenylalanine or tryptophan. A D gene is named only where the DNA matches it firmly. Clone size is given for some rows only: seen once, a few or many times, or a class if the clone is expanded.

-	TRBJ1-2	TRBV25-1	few	TGTGCCAGCAGTGAATCGTACGGCAGGAAAGGCTACACCTTC	CASSESYGRKGYTF
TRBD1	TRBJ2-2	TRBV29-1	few	TGCAGCGTTGAATTACAGGGGACCGGGGAGCTGTTTTTT	CSVELQGTGELFF
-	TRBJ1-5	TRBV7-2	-	TGTGCCAGCAGCTGGAGGGGGGCAGGGCGAAGCCAGCCCCAGCATTTT	CASSWRGAGRSQPQHF
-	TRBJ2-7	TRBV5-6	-	TGTGCCAGCAGAACGGACGGAACCTACGAGCAGTACTTC	CASRTDGTYEQYF
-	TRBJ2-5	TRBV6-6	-	TGTGCCAGCAGTTACTCATTCACCCAGTATGCCCAGTACTTC	CASSYSFTQYAQYF
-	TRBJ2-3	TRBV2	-	TGTGCCAGCAGTGAACTGGTTTACGCAGATACGCAGTATTTT	CASSELVYADTQYF
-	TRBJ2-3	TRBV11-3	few	TGTGCCAGCAGTCCTATTTCGGGGGGCTTCACAGATACGCAGTATTTT	CASSPISGGFTDTQYF
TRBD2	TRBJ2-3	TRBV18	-	TGTGCCAGCTCACCGGATGGGGTTTCTAGCGGGGGTACAGATACGCAGTATTTT	CASSPDGVSSGGTDTQYF
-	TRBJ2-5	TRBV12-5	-	TGTGCTAGTGGTTTGGTACTGGGGGGTCGTCAAGAGACCCAGTACTTC	CASGLVLGGRQETQYF
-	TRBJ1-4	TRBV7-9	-	TGTGCCAGCAGCCCAGTTGATGAAAAACTGTTTTTT	CASSPVDEKLFF
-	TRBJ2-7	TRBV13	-	TGTGCCAGCAGCTTATTTGGTGGGTACGAGCAGTACTTC	CASSLFGGYEQYF
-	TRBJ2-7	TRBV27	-	TGTGCCAGCAGTTGGGCCGGGGCAGTTGGGGGCGAGCAGTACTTC	CASSWAGAVGGEQYF
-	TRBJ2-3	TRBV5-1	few	TGCGCCAGCACCCCCGGGGGGCTGGCAGATACGCAGTATTTT	CASTPGGLADTQYF
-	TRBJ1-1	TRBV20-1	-	TGCAGTGCTGGGAGGTCTGAAGCTTTCTTT	CSAGRSEAFF
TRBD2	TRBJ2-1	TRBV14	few	TGTGCCAGCAGGCGGGGGGTAGACTCCTACAATGAGCAGTTCTTC	CASRRGVDSYNEQFF
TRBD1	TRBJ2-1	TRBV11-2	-	TGTGCCAGCTCTGGGACAGGGGGCTTAGCTGAGCAGTTCTTC	CASSGTGGLAEQFF
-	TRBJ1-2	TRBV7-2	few	TGTGCCAGCAGCGAAAGGGGGAAATATGGCTACACCTTC	CASSERGKYGYTF
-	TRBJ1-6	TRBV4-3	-	TGCGCCAGCAGCCAAGATCACGTAGGGGCTAATTCACCCCTCCACTTT	CASSQDHVGANSPLHF
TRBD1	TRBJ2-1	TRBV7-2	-	TGTGCCAGCAGCCCGAAGACAGGGGGGAAGTTGGATGAGCAGTTCTTC	CASSPKTGGKLDEQFF
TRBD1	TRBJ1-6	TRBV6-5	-	TGTGCCAGCAGCCCCCGGACAGGGGAGAATTCACCCCTCCACTTT	CASSPRTGENSPLHF
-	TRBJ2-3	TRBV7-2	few	TGTGCCAGCAGCTTCCGGGGCTCAGATACGCAGTATTTT	CASSFRGSDTQYF
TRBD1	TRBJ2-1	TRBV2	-	TGTGCCAGCAGGACAGGGAGCACCTACAATGAGCAGTTCTTC	CASRTGSTYNEQFF
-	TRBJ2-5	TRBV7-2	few	TGTGCCAGCAGCTTGATGGGACGCCAAGAGACCCAGTACTTC	CASSLMGRQETQYF
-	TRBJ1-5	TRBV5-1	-	TGCGCCAGCAGCTTGGGGACCCTCAGCAATCAGCCCCAGCATTTT	CASSLGTLSNQPQHF
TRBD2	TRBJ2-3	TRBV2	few	TGTGCCAGCGCCGGGGGGACGAGCACAGATACGCAGTATTTT	CASAGGTSTDTQYF
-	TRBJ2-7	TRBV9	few	TGTGCCAGCAGCGCCTTTTACATAAGCTCCTACGAGCAGTACTTC	CASSAFYISSYEQYF
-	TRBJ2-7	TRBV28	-	TGTGCCACAAAGCGCGCGGCAGACTCCTACGAGCAGTACTTC	CATKRAADSYEQYF
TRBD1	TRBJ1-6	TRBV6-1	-	TGTGCCAGCAGTGGAGTAGGGACAGAGGATTCACCCCTCCACTTT	CASSGVGTEDSPLHF
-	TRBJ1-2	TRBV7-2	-	TGTGCCAGCAGCTTCTACGGTGACGGCTACACCTTC	CASSFYGDGYTF
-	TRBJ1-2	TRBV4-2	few	TGTGCCAGCAGCCAAGTGGAGGGGGGAGACTATGGCTACACCTTC	CASSQVEGGDYGYTF
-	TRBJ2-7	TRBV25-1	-	TGTGCCAGCAGTGATCCCAGGGGAAGTAACTACGAGCAGTACTTC	CASSDPRGSNYEQYF
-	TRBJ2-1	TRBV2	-	TGTGCCAGCAGTGACAACGACAATGAGCAGTTCTTC	CASSDNDNEQFF
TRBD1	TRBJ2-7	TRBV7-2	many	TGTGCCAGCAGCTGGCGACAGGGTGGGTACGAGCAGTACTTC	CASSWRQGGYEQYF
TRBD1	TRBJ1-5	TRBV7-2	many	TGTGCCAGCAGAAAGGACAGGAATCAGCCCCAGCATTTT	CASRKDRNQPQHF
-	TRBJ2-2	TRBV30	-	TGTGCCTCCTCTAGCGCCGGGGAGCTGTTTTTT	CASSSAGELFF
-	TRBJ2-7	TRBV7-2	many	TGTGCCAGCAGCACTACCCAGGGGGAGGGCGAGCAGTACTTC	CASSTTQGEGEQYF
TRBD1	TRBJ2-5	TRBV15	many	TGTGCCACCAGCACCGGACAGGGCCCAGAGACCCAGTACTTC	CATSTGQGPETQYF
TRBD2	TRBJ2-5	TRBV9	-	TGTGCCAGCAGCGTAGTGGCTAGCGGGGGTTCCCAAGAGACCCAGTACTTC	CASSVVASGGSQETQYF
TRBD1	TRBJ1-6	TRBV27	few	TGTGCCAGCAGGGTAGCCGGGACAGGGAATAATTCACCCCTCCACTTT	CASRVAGTGNNSPLHF
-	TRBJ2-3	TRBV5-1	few	TGCGCCAGCAGCTTTCAGGGGAGCACAGATACGCAGTATTTT	CASSFQGSTDTQYF
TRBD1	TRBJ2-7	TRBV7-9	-	TGTGCCAGCAGCTTAGGGACAGGGGAAAACGAGCAGTACTTC	CASSLGTGENEQYF
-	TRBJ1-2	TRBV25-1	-	TGTGCCAGCAGTGAAATCTGGGTTCAGAGTCCCTATGGCTACACCTTC	CASSEIWVQSPYGYTF
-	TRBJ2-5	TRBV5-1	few	TGCGCCAGCAGCCTCGGGGCCGTGAAAGAGACCCAGTACTTC	CASSLGAVKETQYF
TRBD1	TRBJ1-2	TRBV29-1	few	TGCAGCGCCGATCGGACAGGGGTCGGCTACACCTTC	CSADRTGVGYTF
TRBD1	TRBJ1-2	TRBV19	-	TGTGCCAGTAGTCGACAGGGTTCCTATGGCTACACCTTC	CASSRQGSYGYTF
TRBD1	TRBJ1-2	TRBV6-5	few	TGTGCCAGCAGTTATGGGACAGGGAAAAATGGCTACACCTTC	CASSYGTGKNGYTF
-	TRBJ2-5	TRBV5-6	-	TGTGCCAGCAGCTTGGACCGAATCCAAGAGACCCAGTACTTC	CASSLDRIQETQYF
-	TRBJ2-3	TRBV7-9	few	TGTGCCAGCAGTTGGGTGGACGGCGGAGTTGATACGCAGTATTTT	CASSWVDGGVDTQYF
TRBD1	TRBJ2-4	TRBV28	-	TGTGCCAGCAGTCAGGGACAGGGTGGCGACATTCAGTACTTC	CASSQGQGGDIQYF
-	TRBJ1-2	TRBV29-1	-	TGCAGCGTTGGACAGACCTATGGCTACACCTTC	CSVGQTYGYTF
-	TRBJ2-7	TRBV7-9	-	TGTGCCAGCAGCTTAGACGGGCACACCTACGAGCAGTACTTC	CASSLDGHTYEQYF
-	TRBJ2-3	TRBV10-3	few	TGTGCCATCAGTGAGTCGGGCCAGGGATTAGATACGCAGTATTTT	CAISESGQGLDTQYF